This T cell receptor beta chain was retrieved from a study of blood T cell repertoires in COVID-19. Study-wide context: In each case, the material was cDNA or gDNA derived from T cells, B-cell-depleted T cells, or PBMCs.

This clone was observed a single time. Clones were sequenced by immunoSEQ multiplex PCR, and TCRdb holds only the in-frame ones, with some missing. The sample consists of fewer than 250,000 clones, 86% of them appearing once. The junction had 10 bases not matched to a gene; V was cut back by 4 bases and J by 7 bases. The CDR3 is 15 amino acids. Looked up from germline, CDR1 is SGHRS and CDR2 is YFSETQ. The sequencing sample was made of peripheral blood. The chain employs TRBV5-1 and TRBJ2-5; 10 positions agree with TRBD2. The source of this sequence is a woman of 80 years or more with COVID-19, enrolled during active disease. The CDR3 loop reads CASSTSPSGGGTQYF. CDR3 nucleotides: TGCGCCAGCAGCACAAGCCCCAGCGGGGGGGGGACCCAGTACTTC.